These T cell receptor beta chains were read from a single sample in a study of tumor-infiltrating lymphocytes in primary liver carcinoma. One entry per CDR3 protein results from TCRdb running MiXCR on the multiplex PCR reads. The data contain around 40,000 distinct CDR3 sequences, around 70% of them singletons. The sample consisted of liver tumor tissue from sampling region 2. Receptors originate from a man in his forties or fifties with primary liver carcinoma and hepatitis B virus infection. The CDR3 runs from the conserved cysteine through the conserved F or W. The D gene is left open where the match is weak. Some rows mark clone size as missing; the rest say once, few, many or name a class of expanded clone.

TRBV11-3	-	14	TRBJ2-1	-	CASSLGVSDNEHSF	TGTGCCAGCAGCTTAGGCGTCTCGGACAATGAGCACTCCTTC
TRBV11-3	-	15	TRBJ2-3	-	CASSPGGSPPDTQYF	TGTGCCAGCAGCCCCGGTGGCAGTCCCCCAGATACGCAGTATTTC
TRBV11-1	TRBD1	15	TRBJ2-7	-	CASSSLPGGSYEQYF	TGTGCCAGCAGCTCGCTTCCAGGGGGCTCCTACGAACAATACTTC
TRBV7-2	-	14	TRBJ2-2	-	CASSFEGHPGEPFF	TGTGCCAGCAGCTTCGAGGGGCACCCCGGGGAGCCGTTTTTT
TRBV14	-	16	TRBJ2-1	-	CVSSAVVGWVNNEQFF	TGCGTCAGCAGTGCCGTAGTGGGATGGGTAAACAATGAGCAGTTCTTC
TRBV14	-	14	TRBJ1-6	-	CASSHSGENSPLNF	TGTGCCAGCAGCCACTCAGGGGAAAATTCACCTCTAAACTTT
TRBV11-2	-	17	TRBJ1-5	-	CASSLVGITGSNQPQHF	TGTGCCAGCAGCTTAGTGGGGATAACAGGGAGCAATCAGCCCCAACATTTT
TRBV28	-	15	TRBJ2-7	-	CASSFPAGSSYEQYF	TGTGCCAGCAGTTTTCCGGCAGGAAGCTCCTACGAGCAGTACTTC
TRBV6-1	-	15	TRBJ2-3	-	CASSGGSWPADTQYF	TGTGCCAGCAGTGGAGGTAGTTGGCCCGCAGATACGCAGTATTTT
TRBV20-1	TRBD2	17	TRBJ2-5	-	CSARGWAGGGRVETQYF	TGCAGTGCTAGAGGTTGGGCTGGCGGGGGGAGGGTAGAGACCCAGTACTTC
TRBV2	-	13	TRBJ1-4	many	CASSEAHGEKLFF	TGTGCCAGCAGTGAAGCGCACGGTGAAAAACTGTTTTTT
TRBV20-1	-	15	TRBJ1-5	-	CSARIHGGNNQPQHF	TGCAGTGCTAGAATCCACGGAGGTAACAATCAGCCCCAGCATTTT
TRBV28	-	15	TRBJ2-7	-	CASSSPLGLVVEQYF	TGTGCCAGCAGTTCCCCCTTGGGACTGGTCGTCGAGCAGTACTTC
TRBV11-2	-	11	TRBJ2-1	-	CTRSLDSEQFF	TGTACCAGAAGCCTAGACAGTGAGCAGTTCTTC
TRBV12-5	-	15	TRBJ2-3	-	CASGLEQGPADTQYF	TGTGCTAGTGGTTTGGAACAGGGTCCCGCAGATACGCAATATTTT
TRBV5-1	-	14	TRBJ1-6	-	CASREGYDNSPLHF	TGCGCCAGCAGGGAGGGCTACGATAATTCACCCCTCCACTTT
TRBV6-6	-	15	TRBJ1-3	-	CASSYSVNSGNIIYF	TGTGCCAGCAGTTACTCGGTGAACTCTGGAAACATCATATATTTT
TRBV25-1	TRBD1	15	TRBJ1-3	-	CASMGDRGTGSTIYF	TGTGCAAGCATGGGGGACAGGGGCACTGGAAGCACCATATATTTT
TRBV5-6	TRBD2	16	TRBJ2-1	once	CASSPSGSGRDYEQIF	TGTGCCAGCAGCCCGTCTGGGAGCGGGAGGGACTATGAGCAGATCTTC
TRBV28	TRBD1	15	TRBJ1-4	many	CASSLGQGANEKLFF	TGTGCCAGCAGTTTGGGACAGGGGGCCAATGAAAAACTGTTTTTT
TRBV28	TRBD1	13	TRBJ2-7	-	CASCPGQDYEQYF	TGTGCCAGCTGTCCAGGACAGGACTACGAGCAGTACTTC
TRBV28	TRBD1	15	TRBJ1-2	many	CASHLPGQGTYGYTF	TGTGCCAGCCACCTACCGGGACAGGGAACCTATGGCTACACCTTC
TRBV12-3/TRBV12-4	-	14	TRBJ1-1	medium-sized	CASSSSDANTEAFF	TGTGCCAGCAGCTCTTCCGATGCGAACACTGAAGCTTTCTTT
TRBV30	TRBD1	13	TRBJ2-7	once	CAWMGTGGDEQYF	TGTGCCTGGATGGGGACAGGGGGCGACGAGCAGTACTTC
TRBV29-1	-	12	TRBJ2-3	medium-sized	CSVGGGTDTQYF	TGCAGCGTGGGCGGAGGCACAGATACGCAGTATTTT
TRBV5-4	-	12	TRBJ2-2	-	CASSFDIGELFF	TGTGCCAGCAGCTTTGACATCGGGGAGCTGTTTTTC
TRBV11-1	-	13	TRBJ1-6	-	CANSLTLVSLLHF	TGTGCCAACAGCCTGACACTGGTTTCACTCCTCCACTTT
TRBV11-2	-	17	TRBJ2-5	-	CANSLRLAGDSSETQYF	TGTGCTAACAGCTTAAGACTGGCGGGTGACTCGAGCGAGACCCAGTACTTC
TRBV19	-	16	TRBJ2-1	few	CTSKGPDISSYNEQFF	TGTACCAGTAAGGGACCCGATATTAGCTCCTATAATGAGCAGTTCTTC
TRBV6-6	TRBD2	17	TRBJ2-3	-	CASSSLGLAGTTDTQYF	TGTGCCAGCAGTTCCCTGGGTTTAGCGGGGACTACAGATACGCAGTATTTT
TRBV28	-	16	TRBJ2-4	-	CAGSDQEPIAKNIQCF	TGTGCCGGCAGCGATCAAGAGCCCATAGCCAAAAACATTCAGTGCTTC
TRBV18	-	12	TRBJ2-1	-	CTSSPLGDEQSF	TGTACCAGCTCACCACTAGGAGATGAGCAGTCCTTC
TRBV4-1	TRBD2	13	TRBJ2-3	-	CANGRLGGDTLYF	TGCGCCAACGGCCGTCTGGGAGGGGATACGCTGTATTTT
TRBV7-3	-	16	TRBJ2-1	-	CAGSQTGTRTYNEQFF	TGTGCCGGCAGTCAAACCGGGACCAGAACCTACAATGAGCAGTTCTTC
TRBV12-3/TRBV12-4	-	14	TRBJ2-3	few	CASSLPSGWDMQYF	TGTGCCAGCAGTTTACCTAGTGGGTGGGATATGCAGTATTTT
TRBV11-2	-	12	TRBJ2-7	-	CAVSPGGYEQYF	TGTGCCGTCAGTCCCGGGGGCTACGAGCAGTATTTC
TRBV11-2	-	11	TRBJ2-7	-	CANSLSYKQYF	TGTGCCAATAGCTTATCCTACAAGCAGTACTTC
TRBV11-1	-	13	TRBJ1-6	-	CAGCRTLVSPLHF	TGTGCCGGCTGCCGGACACTGGTCTCACCCCTCCACTTT
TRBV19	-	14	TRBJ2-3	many	CASSLNGMSDTQYF	TGTGCCAGTAGTTTAAACGGGATGTCGGATACGCAGTATTTT
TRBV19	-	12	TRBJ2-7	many	CASSSSLYEQYF	TGTGCCAGTAGTTCTTCACTCTACGAGCAGTACTTC
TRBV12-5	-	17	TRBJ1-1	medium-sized	CASGLPKNRDKDTEAFF	TGTGCTAGTGGTTTGCCTAAAAACCGGGACAAAGACACTGAAGCTTTCTTT
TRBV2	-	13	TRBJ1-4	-	CASNEAHGEKLFF	TGTGCCAGCAATGAAGCGCACGGTGAAAAACTGTTTTTT